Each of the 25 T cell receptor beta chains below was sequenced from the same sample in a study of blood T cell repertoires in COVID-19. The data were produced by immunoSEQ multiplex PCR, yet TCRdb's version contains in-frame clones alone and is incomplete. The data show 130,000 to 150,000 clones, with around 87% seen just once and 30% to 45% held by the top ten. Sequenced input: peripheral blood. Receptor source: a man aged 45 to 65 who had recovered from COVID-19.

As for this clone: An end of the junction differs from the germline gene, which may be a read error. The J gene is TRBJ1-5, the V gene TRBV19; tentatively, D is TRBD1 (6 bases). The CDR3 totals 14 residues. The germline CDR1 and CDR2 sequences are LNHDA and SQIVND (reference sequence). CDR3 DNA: TGTGCCAATAGTAGAGGGGGGGTCAATCAGCCCCAGCATTTT. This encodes CANSRGGVNQPQHF.

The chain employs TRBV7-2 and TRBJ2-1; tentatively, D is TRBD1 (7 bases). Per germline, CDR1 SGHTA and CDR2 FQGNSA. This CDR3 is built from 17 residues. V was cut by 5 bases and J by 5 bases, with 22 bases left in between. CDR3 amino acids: CASSLTPQGTLDNEQFF. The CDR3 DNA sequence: TGTGCCAGCAGCCTAACCCCACAGGGGACTTTGGACAATGAGCAGTTCTTC.

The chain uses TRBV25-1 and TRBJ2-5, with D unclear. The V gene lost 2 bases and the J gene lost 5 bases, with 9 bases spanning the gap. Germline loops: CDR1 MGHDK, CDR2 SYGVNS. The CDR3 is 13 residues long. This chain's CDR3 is CASSEHPRETQYF. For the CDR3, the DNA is TGTGCCAGCAGTGAACACCCGCGGGAGACCCAGTACTTC.

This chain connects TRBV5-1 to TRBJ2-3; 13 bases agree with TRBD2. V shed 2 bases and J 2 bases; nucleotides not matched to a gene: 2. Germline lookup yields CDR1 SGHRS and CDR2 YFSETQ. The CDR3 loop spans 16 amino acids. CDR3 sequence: CASSLGLAGVTDTQYF. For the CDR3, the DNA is TGCGCCAGCAGCTTAGGACTAGCGGGGGTCACAGATACGCAGTATTTT.

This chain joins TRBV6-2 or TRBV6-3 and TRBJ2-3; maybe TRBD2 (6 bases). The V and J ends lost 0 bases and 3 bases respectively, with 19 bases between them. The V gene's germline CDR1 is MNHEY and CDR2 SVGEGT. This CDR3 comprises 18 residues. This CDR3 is CASSYSYVGGAGTDTQYF. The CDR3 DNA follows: TGTGCCAGCAGTTACTCGTATGTGGGAGGTGCCGGAACAGATACGCAGTATTTT.

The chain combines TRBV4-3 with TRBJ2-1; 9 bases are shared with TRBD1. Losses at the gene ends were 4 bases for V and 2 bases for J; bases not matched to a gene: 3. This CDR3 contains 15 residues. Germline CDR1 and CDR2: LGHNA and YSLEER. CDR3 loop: CASSLRTGAYNEQFF. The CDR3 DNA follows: TGCGCCAGCAGCCTCCGGACAGGGGCCTACAATGAGCAGTTCTTC.

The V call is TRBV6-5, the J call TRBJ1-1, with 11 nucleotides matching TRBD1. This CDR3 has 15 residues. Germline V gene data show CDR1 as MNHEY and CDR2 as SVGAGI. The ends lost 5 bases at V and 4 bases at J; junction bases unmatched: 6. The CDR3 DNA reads TGTGCCAGCAGTAAGGACAGGGGGCCTGGCACTGAAGCTTTCTTT. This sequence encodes CASSKDRGPGTEAFF.

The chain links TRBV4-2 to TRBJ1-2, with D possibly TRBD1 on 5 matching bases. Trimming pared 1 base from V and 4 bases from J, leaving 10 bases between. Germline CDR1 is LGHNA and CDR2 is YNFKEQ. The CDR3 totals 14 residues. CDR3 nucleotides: TGTGCCAGCAGCCAAGGCCCAGGGTCCTATGGCTACACCTTC. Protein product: CASSQGPGSYGYTF.

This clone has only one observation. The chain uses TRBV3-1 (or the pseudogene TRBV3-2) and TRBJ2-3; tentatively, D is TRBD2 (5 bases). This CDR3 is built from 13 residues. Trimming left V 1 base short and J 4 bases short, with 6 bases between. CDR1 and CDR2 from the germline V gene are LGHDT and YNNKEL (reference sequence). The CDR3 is CASSQGRADTQYF. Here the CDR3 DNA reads TGTGCCAGCAGCCAAGGGCGGGCAGATACGCAGTATTTT.

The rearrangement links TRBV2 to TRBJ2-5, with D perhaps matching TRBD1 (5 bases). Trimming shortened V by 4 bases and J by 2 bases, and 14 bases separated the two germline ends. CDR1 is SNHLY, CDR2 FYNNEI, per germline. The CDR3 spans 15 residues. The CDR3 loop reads CASSGLRTPQETQYF. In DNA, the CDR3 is TGTGCCAGCAGTGGTCTCCGGACACCGCAAGAGACCCAGTACTTC.

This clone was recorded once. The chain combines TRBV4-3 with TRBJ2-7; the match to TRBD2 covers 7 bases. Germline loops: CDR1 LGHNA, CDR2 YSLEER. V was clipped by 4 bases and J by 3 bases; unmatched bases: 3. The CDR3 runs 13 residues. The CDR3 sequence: CASSPSGGYEQYF. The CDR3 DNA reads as TGCGCCAGCAGCCCCTCGGGGGGCTACGAGCAGTACTTC.

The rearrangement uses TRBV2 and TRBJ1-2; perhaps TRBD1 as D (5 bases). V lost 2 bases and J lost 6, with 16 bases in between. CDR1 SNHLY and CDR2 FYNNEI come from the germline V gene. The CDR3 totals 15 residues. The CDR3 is CASSEPVAGLDGYTF. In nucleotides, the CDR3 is TGTGCCAGCAGTGAACCTGTGGCAGGGCTAGATGGCTACACCTTC.

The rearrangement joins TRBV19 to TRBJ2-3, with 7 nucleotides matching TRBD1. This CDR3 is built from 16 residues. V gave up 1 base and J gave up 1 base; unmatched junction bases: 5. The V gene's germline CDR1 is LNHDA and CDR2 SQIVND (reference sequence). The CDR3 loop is CASSIVQGSGTDTQYF. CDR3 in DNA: TGTGCCAGTAGTATAGTACAGGGGTCGGGCACAGATACGCAGTATTTT.

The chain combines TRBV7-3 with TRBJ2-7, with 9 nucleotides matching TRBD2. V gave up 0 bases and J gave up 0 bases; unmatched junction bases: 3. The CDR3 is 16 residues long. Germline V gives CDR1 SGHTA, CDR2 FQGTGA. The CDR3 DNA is TGTGCCAGCAGCTTAACAGCGGGGGGAAGCTCCTACGAGCAGTACTTC. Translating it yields CASSLTAGGSSYEQYF.

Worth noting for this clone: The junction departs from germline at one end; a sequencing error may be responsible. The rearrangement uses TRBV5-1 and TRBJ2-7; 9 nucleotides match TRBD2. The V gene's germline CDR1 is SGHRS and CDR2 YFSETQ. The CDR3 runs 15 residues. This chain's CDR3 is CASSLGSSGVPPGDF. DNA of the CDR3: TGCGCCAGCAGCTTGGGGTCTAGCGGGGTCCCCCCCGGGGACTTC.

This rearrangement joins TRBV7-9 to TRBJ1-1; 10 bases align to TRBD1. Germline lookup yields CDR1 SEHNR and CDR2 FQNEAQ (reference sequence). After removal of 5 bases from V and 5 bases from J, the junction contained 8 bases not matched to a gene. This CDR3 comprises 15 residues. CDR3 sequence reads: CASSQGGQGRTEAFF. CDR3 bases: TGTGCCAGCAGCCAAGGGGGACAGGGGAGGACTGAAGCTTTCTTT.

The CDR3 sequence: CASSLELNTGELFF. CDR3 bases: TGTGCCAGCAGCTTGGAACTTAACACCGGGGAGCTGTTTTTT. V and J are TRBV5-4 and TRBJ2-2, with unresolved D. Looked up from germline, CDR1 is SGHNT and CDR2 is YYREEE (reference sequence). V was pared by 0 bases and J by 2 bases, with 5 bases between. This CDR3 comprises 14 residues.

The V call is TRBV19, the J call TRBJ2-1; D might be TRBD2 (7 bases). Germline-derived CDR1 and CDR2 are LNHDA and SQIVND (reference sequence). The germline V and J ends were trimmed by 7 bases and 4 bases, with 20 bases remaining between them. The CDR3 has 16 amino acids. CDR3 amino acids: CASTPGQGRGYNEQFF. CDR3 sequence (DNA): TGTGCCAGTACCCCGGGCCAGGGGCGGGGGTACAATGAGCAGTTCTTC.

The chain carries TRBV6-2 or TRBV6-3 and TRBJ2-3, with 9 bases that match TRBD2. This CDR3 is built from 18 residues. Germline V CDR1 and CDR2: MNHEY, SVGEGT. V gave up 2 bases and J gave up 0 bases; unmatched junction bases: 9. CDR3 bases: TGTGCCAGCAGTTACGGAACTAGCGGGTACTCTAGCACAGATACGCAGTATTTT. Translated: CASSYGTSGYSSTDTQYF.

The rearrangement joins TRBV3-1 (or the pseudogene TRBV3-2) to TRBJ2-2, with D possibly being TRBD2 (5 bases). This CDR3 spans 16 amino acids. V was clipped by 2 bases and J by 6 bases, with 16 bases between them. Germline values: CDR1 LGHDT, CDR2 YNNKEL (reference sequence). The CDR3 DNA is TGTGCCAGCAGCCAATGGCTGTCGACGAGGGCCGGGGAGCTGTTTTTT. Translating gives CASSQWLSTRAGELFF.

In DNA form, the CDR3 reads TGTGCCAGCAGTTACGCCGCGGGGGGGCTATACTCCTACAATGAGCAGTTCTTC. Protein: CASSYAAGGLYSYNEQFF. The chain uses TRBV6-2 or TRBV6-3 and TRBJ2-1; the match to TRBD2 covers 9 bases. V dropped 2 bases and J dropped 0; count of bases not matched to a gene: 8. The germline V gene has CDR1 MNHEY and CDR2 SVGEGT. This CDR3 has 18 amino acids.

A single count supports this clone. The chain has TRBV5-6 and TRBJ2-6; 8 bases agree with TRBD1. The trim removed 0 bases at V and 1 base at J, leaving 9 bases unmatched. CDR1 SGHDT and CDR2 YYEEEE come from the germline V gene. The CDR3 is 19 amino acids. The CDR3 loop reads CASSLVVGTGFSGANVLTF. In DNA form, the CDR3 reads TGTGCCAGCAGCTTGGTGGTTGGGACAGGTTTTTCTGGGGCCAACGTCCTGACTTTC.

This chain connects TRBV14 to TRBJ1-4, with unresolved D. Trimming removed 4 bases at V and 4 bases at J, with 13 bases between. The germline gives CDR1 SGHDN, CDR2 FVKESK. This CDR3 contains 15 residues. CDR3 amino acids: CASSPLGVLNEKLFF. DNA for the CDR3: TGTGCCAGCAGCCCCCTGGGCGTTCTTAATGAAAAACTGTTTTTT.

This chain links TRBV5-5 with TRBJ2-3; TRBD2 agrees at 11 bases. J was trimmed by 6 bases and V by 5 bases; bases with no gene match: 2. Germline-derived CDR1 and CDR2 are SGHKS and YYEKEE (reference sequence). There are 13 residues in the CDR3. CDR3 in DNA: TGTGCCAGCAGAACTAGCGGGGGTGATACGCAGTATTTT. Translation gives CASRTSGGDTQYF.

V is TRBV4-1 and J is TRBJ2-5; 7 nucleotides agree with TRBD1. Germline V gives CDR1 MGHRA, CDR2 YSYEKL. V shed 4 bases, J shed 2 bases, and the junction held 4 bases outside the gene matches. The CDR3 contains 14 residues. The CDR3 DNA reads TGCGCCAGCAGCCTCCGGACAGGTCAAGAGACCCAGTACTTC. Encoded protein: CASSLRTGQETQYF.